These T cell receptor beta chains were read from a single sample in a study of cytomegalovirus exposure and HLA in healthy donors. Sequenced by immunoSEQ multiplex PCR; TCRdb stores in-frame clones only, minus some. The sample includes more than 150,000 clones, around 80% of them seen just once. Input material: PBMCs. Receptor source: a woman aged 45-60 years in good health and CMV-seropositive. CDR3s include the opening cysteine and the closing phenylalanine or tryptophan. Fields, in order: J gene, V gene, clone size, D gene, CDR3 DNA, CDR3 protein. The D gene is left open where the match is weak. Only part of the rows carry a size: once, few, many, or a class if the clone is expanded.

>TRBJ1-1|TRBV7-2|-|TRBD1
TGTGCCAGCAGCGAAACCGGGACAGGGAAAAGGGTGAACACTGAAGCTTTCTTT
CASSETGTGKRVNTEAFF
>TRBJ2-6|TRBV5-4|-|TRBD1
TGTGCCAGCAGGGGGACAGCTGGGGCCAACGGCCTGACTTTC
CASRGTAGANGLTF
>TRBJ1-2|TRBV29-1|-|TRBD1
TGCAGCGTCCAAGCAACAGGGGGCGGTAGTAGGGGCTACACCTTC
CSVQATGGGSRGYTF
>TRBJ1-3|TRBV18|-|TRBD1
TGTGCCAGCCGACAGGGGAGCTCTGGAAACACCATATATTTT
CASRQGSSGNTIYF
>TRBJ2-1|TRBV30|-|TRBD1
TGTGCCTGGAGCGAAGGAGGACAGGACGAAAATGAGCAGTTCTTC
CAWSEGGQDENEQFF
>TRBJ2-7|TRBV4-1|-|-
TGCGCCAGCAGCCAAGAAGAATCAGGGGCCTCCTACGAGCAGTACTTC
CASSQEESGASYEQYF
>TRBJ1-4|TRBV9|few|TRBD1
TGTGCCAGCAGCGTAGCCGGGACAGAGAATGAAAAACTGTTTTTT
CASSVAGTENEKLFF
>TRBJ2-1|TRBV9|-|TRBD2
TGTGCCAGCAGCGTAGTTCTAGCGGGAGGAGGCGAGCAGTTCTTC
CASSVVLAGGGEQFF
>TRBJ2-7|TRBV28|-|-
TGTGCCTCCATGGGAATGGACAGACGTTTTTGGGAGCAGTACTTC
CASMGMDRRFWEQYF
>TRBJ2-1|TRBV5-1|-|TRBD1
TGCGCCAGCAGCTCGCCGGGACAGGGGTCCTCCTACAATGAGCAGTTCTTC
CASSSPGQGSSYNEQFF
>TRBJ1-1|TRBV11-2|few|-
TGTGCCAGCAGCTTAGAGCGGGGCTCTGAAGCTTTCTTT
CASSLERGSEAFF
>TRBJ2-3|TRBV11-2|few|-
TGTGCCAGCAGCTTAGAATGGGTAGGGCAGGGGACAGATACGCAGTATTTT
CASSLEWVGQGTDTQYF
>TRBJ1-1|TRBV7-9|few|-
TGTGCCAGCAGCTTATTGCACAGACCCGTCACTGAAGCTTTCTTT
CASSLLHRPVTEAFF
>TRBJ2-7|TRBV11-3|-|-
TGTGCCAGCAGCCCGTCTATCGGGGGGCTCTACGAGCAGTACTTC
CASSPSIGGLYEQYF
>TRBJ2-2|TRBV5-1|-|TRBD2
TGCGCCAGCAGCTTGGACGGCGGGAGTGGCACCGGGGAGCTGTTTTTT
CASSLDGGSGTGELFF
>TRBJ2-7|TRBV7-6|-|TRBD1
TGTGCCAGCAGCTTGACAGGGAACTCCTACGAGCAGTACTTC
CASSLTGNSYEQYF
>TRBJ2-7|TRBV14|-|TRBD2
TGTGCCAGCAGCCTCTTTCCGGGACTAGCAGGTTCCGAGCAGTACTTC
CASSLFPGLAGSEQYF
>TRBJ1-2|TRBV5-1|-|-
TGCGCCAGCAGCTTCGCTGTTTCGACAGACTATGGCTACACCTTC
CASSFAVSTDYGYTF
>TRBJ1-1|TRBV11-2|-|-
TGTGCCAGCAGCTTACTAACGGGAACGAACACTGAAGCTTTCTTT
CASSLLTGTNTEAFF
>TRBJ2-7|TRBV4-3|-|-
TGCGCCAGCAGCCAAGATTTAGGGGCAAGGGAGCAGTACTTC
CASSQDLGAREQYF
>TRBJ1-5|TRBV7-2|-|-
TGTGCCAGCAGCTTACGGACAGAGGGTAGCCAGCCCCAGCATTTT
CASSLRTEGSQPQHF
>TRBJ1-1|TRBV9|-|-
TGTGCCAGCAGCGTAGCTACTTCGGTGGGCAGGGGGAACACTGAAGCTTTCTTT
CASSVATSVGRGNTEAFF
>TRBJ2-1|TRBV19|-|-
TGTGCCAGTAGTATTGGGGGGAATGAGCAGTTCTTC
CASSIGGNEQFF
>TRBJ2-3|TRBV30|-|TRBD1
TGTGCCTGGGCGACAGGGGTCTCGAGCACAGATACGCAGTATTTT
CAWATGVSSTDTQYF
>TRBJ2-7|TRBV7-8|-|-
TGTGCCAGCAGCCGGCGGGACTTCGAGCAGTACTTC
CASSRRDFEQYF